These T cell receptor beta chains were read from a single sample in a study of regulatory T cells in long-lasting Graves disease. From the multiplex PCR reads, TCRdb called clonotypes with MiXCR, one entry per CDR3 protein. This sample has roughly 300,000 distinct CDR3 sequences, with 20% found just once. The sample consisted of peripheral blood mononuclear cells (PBMCs), taken when the disease was refractory, from a patient treated with antithyroid drugs. Receptors originate from a female donor with Graves disease. Both conserved end residues are part of each CDR3. Fields, in order: V gene, D gene, J gene, clone size, CDR3 DNA, CDR3 protein. D genes are given only for firm matches. For some rows the clone size is stated as once, few or many, or as a class when expanded; others skip it.

>TRBV5-1|TRBD1|TRBJ2-6|few
TGCGCCAGCAGCTTGGGGACAGGGTCCTCTGGGGCCAACGTCCTGACTTTC
CASSLGTGSSGANVLTF
>TRBV27|.|TRBJ1-5|once
TGTGCCAGCAGTTTAAAGGGGGTAGGGCAGCCCCAGCATTTT
CASSLKGVGQPQHF
>TRBV6-2/TRBV6-3|TRBD1|TRBJ1-6|many
TGTGCCACCACCGGAGGGACAGCGAGTAGCTCCTATAATTCACCCCTCCACTTT
CATTGGTASSSYNSPLHF
>TRBV6-1|.|TRBJ2-7|.
TGTGCCAGCAGTCACGGGGGAGCGCCGGCCTACGAGCAGTACTTC
CASSHGGAPAYEQYF
>TRBV20-1|.|TRBJ2-7|many
TGCAGTGCTACGGACAGCTCCTACGAGCAGTACTTC
CSATDSSYEQYF
>TRBV29-1|.|TRBJ1-1|.
TGCAGCGCCCGAGGGGCATCGAACACTGAAGCTTTCTTT
CSARGASNTEAFF
>TRBV7-2|.|TRBJ2-7|many
TGTGCCAGCAGCTTAGTAGTGTCCTCACCCGGCGAGCAGTACTTC
CASSLVVSSPGEQYF
>TRBV15|TRBD1|TRBJ2-7|few
TGTGCCACCAGCAGAGGACAGGGGGCGGGGGAGCAGTACTTC
CATSRGQGAGEQYF
>TRBV20-1|TRBD1|TRBJ1-4|few
TGCAGTGCGACACAGGGGAAGTCTAATGAAAAACTGTTTTTT
CSATQGKSNEKLFF
>TRBV2|.|TRBJ2-5|many
TGTGCCAGCGGCCGACAGACCCCGGAGACCCAGTACTTC
CASGRQTPETQYF
>TRBV12-3/TRBV12-4|.|TRBJ2-4|many
TGTGCCAGCAGCCGGGGCGAAAACATTCAGTACTTC
CASSRGENIQYF
>TRBV7-2|.|TRBJ2-7|many
TGTGCCAGCAGCTTCGGCGGGTTGCCCTACGAGCAGTACTTC
CASSFGGLPYEQYF
>TRBV29-1|.|TRBJ2-7|.
TGCAGCGTTGTTTCAGGGGTCGAGCAGTACTTC
CSVVSGVEQYF
>TRBV10-1|TRBD1|TRBJ1-1|many
TGCGCCAGCATCGGGACAGCGAACACTGAAGCTTTCTTT
CASIGTANTEAFF
>TRBV27|.|TRBJ1-2|few
TGTGCCAGCAGTTTAGTGGCCAGGGCTAACTATGGCTACACCTTC
CASSLVARANYGYTF
>TRBV5-1|TRBD1|TRBJ2-2|.
TGCGCCAGCAGCTTTTCGGACAGGGTATCCGGGGAGCTGTTTTTT
CASSFSDRVSGELFF
>TRBV2|.|TRBJ1-2|few
TGTGCCAGCAACCTGTTGCGTGAAGGGGAAGTCTTC
CASNLLREGEVF
>TRBV5-1|TRBD1|TRBJ1-2|few
TGCGCCAGCAGCTCCCAGGGGGACTATGGCTACACCTTC
CASSSQGDYGYTF
>TRBV24-1|.|TRBJ1-2|.
TGTGCCACCAGTGATTTGAAAGGGGCCGGCTACACCTTC
CATSDLKGAGYTF
>TRBV11-2|.|TRBJ2-7|many
TGTGCCAGCAGCTTAAGTCAGGGACCGCTAGCGACCTACGAGCAGTACTTC
CASSLSQGPLATYEQYF
>TRBV20-1|.|TRBJ1-5|many
TGCAGTGCTAGAGGATACAACCGGGACGGTGCAAGTCAGCCCCAGCATTTT
CSARGYNRDGASQPQHF
>TRBV20-1|TRBD1|TRBJ2-7|many
TGCAGTGCCACGAGCTCAGCTCCGGGACAGGGGGCCCACGAGCAGTACTTC
CSATSSAPGQGAHEQYF
>TRBV12-3/TRBV12-4|.|TRBJ1-2|few
TGTGCCAGCAGTTTATACCGGAGGACCCGCTATGGCTACACCTTC
CASSLYRRTRYGYTF